This is a list of T cell receptor beta chains from one sample in a study of blood T cell repertoires in COVID-19. Some clones are missing from TCRdb's copy, which holds only in-frame ones; the method was immunoSEQ multiplex PCR. The table includes about 27,000 clones, about four fifths detected once. Specimen: peripheral blood. The receptors were sampled from a man aged 65-85 years with acute or convalescent COVID-19. Both conserved end residues are part of each CDR3. The D gene is left open where the match is weak. Clone size is given for some rows only: seen once, a few or many times, or a class if the clone is expanded.

CDR3aa: CASSSLERDVGQPQHF
CDR3nt: TGTGCCAGCAGTTCCCTAGAGCGTGATGTCGGTCAGCCCCAGCATTTT
j_gene: TRBJ1-5
d_gene: NA
abundance: once
v_gene: TRBV28

CDR3aa: CASSLEVAGREQFF
CDR3nt: TGTGCCAGCAGCTTAGAAGTTGCAGGCCGTGAGCAGTTCTTC
j_gene: TRBJ2-1
d_gene: NA
abundance: few
v_gene: TRBV11-2

CDR3aa: CASSFRQGSNTEAFF
CDR3nt: TGTGCCAGCAGCTTTAGACAGGGATCGAACACTGAAGCTTTCTTT
j_gene: TRBJ1-1
d_gene: TRBD1
abundance: NA
v_gene: TRBV3-1/TRBV3-2

CDR3aa: CASSLGGLAGGYEQYF
CDR3nt: TGTGCCAGCAGCTTAGGTGGTCTAGCGGGAGGTTACGAGCAGTACTTC
j_gene: TRBJ2-7
d_gene: TRBD2
abundance: NA
v_gene: TRBV7-3

CDR3aa: CASSAQGQGQQPQHF
CDR3nt: TGTGCCAGCTCAGCTCAGGGACAGGGTCAGCAGCCCCAGCATTTT
j_gene: TRBJ1-5
d_gene: TRBD1
abundance: NA
v_gene: TRBV18

CDR3aa: CASSLASRAGNTIYF
CDR3nt: TGTGCCAGCAGCTTAGCCTCACGGGCTGGAAACACCATATATTTT
j_gene: TRBJ1-3
d_gene: NA
abundance: few
v_gene: TRBV7-6

CDR3aa: CASSPTGGSPLHF
CDR3nt: TGTGCCAGTTCTCCGACGGGGGGTTCACCCCTCCACTTT
j_gene: TRBJ1-6
d_gene: NA
abundance: NA
v_gene: TRBV19

CDR3aa: CASSSQGWGAFF
CDR3nt: TGTGCCAGTAGTTCCCAGGGATGGGGAGCTTTCTTT
j_gene: TRBJ1-1
d_gene: NA
abundance: NA
v_gene: TRBV19

CDR3aa: CASFSRAGDEQFF
CDR3nt: TGCGCCAGCTTTTCTCGGGCGGGAGACGAGCAGTTCTTC
j_gene: TRBJ2-1
d_gene: TRBD2
abundance: NA
v_gene: TRBV5-1

CDR3aa: CASSGERLAPICEQYF
CDR3nt: TGTGCCAGCAGTGGGGAGAGACTAGCGCCTATCTGCGAGCAGTACTTC
j_gene: TRBJ2-7
d_gene: TRBD2
abundance: NA
v_gene: TRBV28

CDR3aa: CASSVVGEPNTEAFF
CDR3nt: TGTGCCAGCAGCGTAGTCGGAGAGCCGAACACTGAAGCTTTCTTT
j_gene: TRBJ1-1
d_gene: NA
abundance: few
v_gene: TRBV9

CDR3aa: CASSPTRGQGHIQYF
CDR3nt: TGTGCCAGCTCACCGACCCGGGGTCAGGGGCACATTCAGTACTTC
j_gene: TRBJ2-4
d_gene: NA
abundance: once
v_gene: TRBV18

CDR3aa: CASIPTLQGLFTGNTIYF
CDR3nt: TGTGCCAGTATTCCAACCCTACAGGGTCTCTTCACTGGAAACACCATATATTTT
j_gene: TRBJ1-3
d_gene: NA
abundance: NA
v_gene: TRBV19

CDR3aa: CASSMGTGTNEKLFF
CDR3nt: TGTGCCAGTAGTATGGGGACAGGGACGAATGAAAAACTGTTTTTT
j_gene: TRBJ1-4
d_gene: TRBD1
abundance: NA
v_gene: TRBV19

CDR3aa: CATLDRKTEAFF
CDR3nt: TGTGCCACTCTGGACAGGAAAACTGAAGCTTTCTTT
j_gene: TRBJ1-1
d_gene: TRBD1
abundance: NA
v_gene: TRBV10-3

CDR3aa: CAWSVKGLEEQYF
CDR3nt: TGTGCCTGGAGTGTGAAGGGGTTGGAAGAGCAGTACTTC
j_gene: TRBJ2-7
d_gene: NA
abundance: NA
v_gene: TRBV30

CDR3aa: CATDGGLKEKLFF
CDR3nt: TGTGCCACCGACGGGGGTTTGAAAGAAAAACTGTTTTTT
j_gene: TRBJ1-4
d_gene: NA
abundance: NA
v_gene: TRBV28

CDR3aa: CASSDQTHFSYEQYF
CDR3nt: TGTGCCAGCAGTGACCAGACACACTTCTCCTACGAGCAGTACTTC
j_gene: TRBJ2-7
d_gene: NA
abundance: NA
v_gene: TRBV6-1

CDR3aa: CASSVDTGSYNEQFF
CDR3nt: TGTGCCAGCAGCGTAGATACGGGCTCCTACAATGAGCAGTTCTTC
j_gene: TRBJ2-1
d_gene: NA
abundance: NA
v_gene: TRBV9

CDR3aa: CASSFGGTGGSYEQYF
CDR3nt: TGCGCCAGCAGCTTTGGCGGGACAGGGGGTTCCTACGAGCAGTACTTC
j_gene: TRBJ2-7
d_gene: TRBD1
abundance: NA
v_gene: TRBV5-1

CDR3aa: CSVQTGYEQYF
CDR3nt: TGCAGCGTTCAGACGGGCTACGAGCAGTACTTC
j_gene: TRBJ2-7
d_gene: NA
abundance: few
v_gene: TRBV29-1

CDR3aa: CASSLEVQGGSYSNQPQHF
CDR3nt: TGTGCCAGCAGCTTGGAGGTGCAGGGGGGTTCTTATAGCAATCAGCCCCAGCATTTT
j_gene: TRBJ1-5
d_gene: TRBD1
abundance: NA
v_gene: TRBV5-8

CDR3aa: CASSLAQNTGELFF
CDR3nt: TGCGCCAGCAGCTTGGCACAAAACACCGGGGAGCTGTTTTTT
j_gene: TRBJ2-2
d_gene: NA
abundance: NA
v_gene: TRBV5-1

CDR3aa: CASSTPLQVSRPYGYTF
CDR3nt: TGTGCCAGTAGTACCCCTCTCCAGGTATCCCGACCATATGGCTACACCTTC
j_gene: TRBJ1-2
d_gene: NA
abundance: once
v_gene: TRBV19

CDR3aa: CASSQGDNEQFF
CDR3nt: TGTGCCAGCAGTCAAGGGGACAATGAGCAGTTCTTC
j_gene: TRBJ2-1
d_gene: NA
abundance: NA
v_gene: TRBV28

CDR3aa: CATSETGTAGELFF
CDR3nt: TGTGCCACCAGTGAGACCGGGACAGCGGGGGAGCTGTTTTTT
j_gene: TRBJ2-2
d_gene: TRBD1
abundance: NA
v_gene: TRBV24-1

CDR3aa: CASSSRQGIFGEQFF
CDR3nt: TGTGCCAGCAGTTCGAGACAGGGGATATTCGGTGAGCAGTTCTTC
j_gene: TRBJ2-1
d_gene: TRBD1
abundance: once
v_gene: TRBV27

CDR3aa: CAISVSGAMTGELFF
CDR3nt: TGTGCCATCAGTGTATCAGGGGCAATGACCGGGGAGCTGTTTTTT
j_gene: TRBJ2-2
d_gene: NA
abundance: NA
v_gene: TRBV10-3

CDR3aa: CASSLRTGNEKLFF
CDR3nt: TGTGCCAGCAGCCTCCGGACAGGGAATGAAAAACTGTTTTTT
j_gene: TRBJ1-4
d_gene: TRBD1
abundance: NA
v_gene: TRBV28

CDR3aa: CASSRSRGREKLFF
CDR3nt: TGTGCCAGCAGCCGCTCGCGGGGCCGGGAAAAACTGTTTTTT
j_gene: TRBJ1-4
d_gene: NA
abundance: NA
v_gene: TRBV3-1/TRBV3-2

CDR3aa: CATFPGRVNTGELFF
CDR3nt: TGTGCCACCTTCCCCGGCAGGGTGAACACCGGGGAGCTGTTTTTT
j_gene: TRBJ2-2
d_gene: NA
abundance: once
v_gene: TRBV18

CDR3aa: CASSPGQGSHTEAFF
CDR3nt: TGTGCCAGCTCACCTGGGCAGGGTAGTCACACTGAAGCTTTCTTT
j_gene: TRBJ1-1
d_gene: NA
abundance: few
v_gene: TRBV18

CDR3aa: CASSPRTGPYGYTF
CDR3nt: TGTGCCAGCAGCCCAAGGACAGGGCCCTATGGCTACACCTTC
j_gene: TRBJ1-2
d_gene: TRBD1
abundance: few
v_gene: TRBV7-2

CDR3aa: CASSYSAGGLNEQYF
CDR3nt: TGCGCCAGCAGCTATAGCGCGGGCGGGCTAAACGAGCAGTACTTC
j_gene: TRBJ2-7
d_gene: NA
abundance: NA
v_gene: TRBV5-1

CDR3aa: CASSHRLLAGGRGGTDTQYF
CDR3nt: TGTGCCAGCAGCCATCGCCTACTAGCGGGGGGGCGGGGTGGCACAGATACGCAGTATTTT
j_gene: TRBJ2-3
d_gene: TRBD2
abundance: NA
v_gene: TRBV9

CDR3aa: CASSPGQLNTEAFF
CDR3nt: TGTGCCAGCTCACCGGGACAGTTGAACACTGAAGCTTTCTTT
j_gene: TRBJ1-1
d_gene: TRBD1
abundance: NA
v_gene: TRBV18

CDR3aa: CASSLDRGRVEQYF
CDR3nt: TGCGCCAGCAGCTTAGACAGGGGGCGGGTCGAGCAGTACTTC
j_gene: TRBJ2-7
d_gene: TRBD1
abundance: NA
v_gene: TRBV5-1

CDR3aa: CASSQAAHRSIYEQYF
CDR3nt: TGTGCCAGCAGCCAAGCGGCCCACAGGTCGATTTACGAGCAGTACTTC
j_gene: TRBJ2-7
d_gene: NA
abundance: NA
v_gene: TRBV14

CDR3aa: CASRERSTEAFF
CDR3nt: TGCGCCAGCAGGGAGAGGAGCACTGAAGCTTTCTTT
j_gene: TRBJ1-1
d_gene: NA
abundance: NA
v_gene: TRBV5-1

CDR3aa: CAISDEQQGDYGYTF
CDR3nt: TGTGCCATCAGTGATGAACAACAGGGGGACTATGGCTACACCTTC
j_gene: TRBJ1-2
d_gene: TRBD1
abundance: NA
v_gene: TRBV10-3

CDR3aa: CASSARGEATDTQYF
CDR3nt: TGTGCCAGCAGCGCTCGGGGGGAAGCCACAGATACGCAGTATTTT
j_gene: TRBJ2-3
d_gene: TRBD2
abundance: once
v_gene: TRBV9

CDR3aa: CASSLALTSGGSTGELFF
CDR3nt: TGCGCCAGCAGCTTGGCCCTGACTAGCGGGGGGAGCACCGGGGAGCTGTTTTTT
j_gene: TRBJ2-2
d_gene: TRBD2
abundance: NA
v_gene: TRBV5-1

CDR3aa: CASSLDGQGNTEAFF
CDR3nt: TGTGCCAGCAGCTTGGACGGACAGGGGAACACTGAAGCTTTCTTT
j_gene: TRBJ1-1
d_gene: TRBD1
abundance: NA
v_gene: TRBV11-3

CDR3aa: CAWSFDRTSGMNTGELFF
CDR3nt: TGTGCCTGGAGCTTCGACCGGACTAGCGGTATGAACACCGGGGAGCTGTTTTTT
j_gene: TRBJ2-2
d_gene: TRBD2
abundance: NA
v_gene: TRBV30

CDR3aa: CASSSHRGSYEQYF
CDR3nt: TGTGCCAGTAGTTCGCACAGGGGGTCCTACGAGCAGTACTTC
j_gene: TRBJ2-7
d_gene: TRBD1
abundance: few
v_gene: TRBV19

CDR3aa: CASRVREDEQFF
CDR3nt: TGTGCCAGCAGAGTGAGGGAGGATGAGCAGTTCTTC
j_gene: TRBJ2-1
d_gene: NA
abundance: NA
v_gene: TRBV5-4

CDR3aa: CATRITRDSYEQYF
CDR3nt: TGTGCCACCAGAATAACCCGGGACTCCTACGAGCAGTACTTC
j_gene: TRBJ2-7
d_gene: NA
abundance: NA
v_gene: TRBV15

CDR3aa: CASSYGRPSYNEQFF
CDR3nt: TGTGCCAGCAGTTACGGGAGGCCGTCCTACAATGAGCAGTTCTTC
j_gene: TRBJ2-1
d_gene: NA
abundance: NA
v_gene: TRBV6-2/TRBV6-3

CDR3aa: CASNSGRAGTDTQYF
CDR3nt: TGTGCCAGCAATAGCGGGAGGGCCGGGACAGATACGCAGTATTTT
j_gene: TRBJ2-3
d_gene: TRBD2
abundance: NA
v_gene: TRBV7-2

CDR3aa: CASSPGATNEKLFF
CDR3nt: TGTGCCAGCTCACCAGGAGCAACTAATGAAAAACTGTTTTTT
j_gene: TRBJ1-4
d_gene: NA
abundance: once
v_gene: TRBV18

CDR3aa: CASAGQLNTEAFF
CDR3nt: TGCGCCAGCGCGGGACAGTTAAACACTGAAGCTTTCTTT
j_gene: TRBJ1-1
d_gene: TRBD1
abundance: NA
v_gene: TRBV5-1

CDR3aa: CSALNSEAFF
CDR3nt: TGCAGTGCCCTCAACAGTGAAGCTTTCTTT
j_gene: TRBJ1-1
d_gene: NA
abundance: NA
v_gene: TRBV20-1

CDR3aa: CASSQGGDSYEQYF
CDR3nt: TGTGCCAGCAGCCAAGGAGGAGATTCCTACGAGCAGTACTTC
j_gene: TRBJ2-7
d_gene: NA
abundance: NA
v_gene: TRBV14

CDR3aa: CASSQGGNGYGYTF
CDR3nt: TGTGCCAGCAGTCAGGGGGGAAATGGCTATGGCTACACCTTC
j_gene: TRBJ1-2
d_gene: TRBD1
abundance: NA
v_gene: TRBV2

CDR3aa: CASSATGTGEEKLFF
CDR3nt: TGCGCCAGCAGCGCCACAGGGACCGGAGAGGAAAAACTGTTTTTT
j_gene: TRBJ1-4
d_gene: NA
abundance: NA
v_gene: TRBV5-1

CDR3aa: CASSPLGENTEAFF
CDR3nt: TGTGCCAGCTCACCCCTGGGAGAGAACACTGAAGCTTTCTTT
j_gene: TRBJ1-1
d_gene: NA
abundance: once
v_gene: TRBV18

CDR3aa: CASSPTGANVLTF
CDR3nt: TGTGCCAGCAGCCCTACTGGGGCCAACGTCCTGACTTTC
j_gene: TRBJ2-6
d_gene: NA
abundance: NA
v_gene: TRBV5-4

CDR3aa: CASSDGQEVETQYF
CDR3nt: TGTGCCAGCAGTGATGGACAGGAGGTAGAGACCCAGTACTTC
j_gene: TRBJ2-5
d_gene: TRBD1
abundance: once
v_gene: TRBV6-1

CDR3aa: CASSAPGQSPSANYGYTF
CDR3nt: TGTGCCAGCTCAGCGCCGGGACAAAGTCCCTCAGCTAACTATGGCTACACCTTC
j_gene: TRBJ1-2
d_gene: NA
abundance: NA
v_gene: TRBV18